This is a list of T cell receptor beta chains from one sample in a study of cytomegalovirus exposure and HLA in healthy donors. Profiled with immunoSEQ multiplex PCR; TCRdb holds only in-frame clones, not every one. The sample lists 55,000 to 80,000 clones, roughly 76% occurring once. Sequences were obtained from PBMCs. The origin of the receptors is a man aged 55-75 years in good health and CMV-seropositive. Each CDR3 is given with its conserved first and last residue. The D gene is left open where the match is weak. Expanded clones are given a class, and other clones once, few, many or no size at all.

v_gene	len	j_gene	d_gene	abundance	CDR3aa	CDR3nt
TRBV5-4	12	TRBJ2-1	TRBD2	-	CASGPRGDEQFF	TGTGCCAGCGGCCCTCGGGGGGATGAGCAGTTCTTC
TRBV4-1	15	TRBJ1-1	-	-	CASSQVGGYDTEAFF	TGCGCCAGCAGCCAAGTCGGGGGGTACGACACTGAAGCTTTCTTT
TRBV11-3	12	TRBJ1-1	-	few	CASRQDGLEAFF	TGTGCCAGCAGACAGGACGGCCTTGAAGCTTTCTTT
TRBV7-9	15	TRBJ2-7	-	-	CASSLGGPSFYEQYF	TGTGCCAGCAGCCTCGGGGGGCCCTCATTTTACGAGCAGTACTTC
TRBV5-4	16	TRBJ2-2	TRBD2	-	CASSLGAGGGTGELFF	TGTGCCAGCAGCTTGGGGGCGGGGGGCGGCACCGGGGAGCTGTTTTTT
TRBV5-8	16	TRBJ1-6	-	-	CASRSVQGLKDSPLHF	TGTGCCAGCAGAAGCGTGCAGGGGCTGAAGGATTCACCCCTCCACTTT
TRBV2	15	TRBJ2-7	-	-	CASTDEAIRSYEQYF	TGTGCCAGCACCGACGAGGCAATCCGTTCCTACGAGCAGTACTTC
TRBV7-2	11	TRBJ2-7	-	-	CASSGHNEQYF	TGTGCCAGCAGCGGACACAACGAGCAGTACTTC
TRBV5-1	13	TRBJ2-5	-	-	CASSLSRGETQYF	TGCGCCAGCAGCCTGTCACGGGGGGAGACCCAGTACTTC
TRBV28	13	TRBJ1-2	TRBD1	-	CASSSGQDYGYTF	TGTGCCAGCAGTTCGGGACAGGACTATGGCTACACCTTC
TRBV5-6	14	TRBJ2-5	-	-	CASSWGNEQETQYF	TGTGCCAGCAGCTGGGGCAATGAACAAGAGACCCAGTACTTC
TRBV29-1	11	TRBJ2-3	-	few	CSAGDTDTQYF	TGCAGCGCCGGGGACACAGATACGCAGTATTTT
TRBV11-3	14	TRBJ2-1	-	-	CASSLDLTSWGKIF	TGTGCCAGCAGCTTAGATTTAACTAGCTGGGGTAAGATCTTC
TRBV5-1	14	TRBJ1-2	-	few	CASSRTGITDGYTF	TGCGCCAGCTCACGTACCGGGATAACTGATGGCTACACCTTC
TRBV5-7	12	TRBJ1-5	-	-	CASSLRRQPQHF	TGTGCCAGCAGCTTAAGGAGACAGCCCCAGCATTTT
TRBV5-4	18	TRBJ2-5	TRBD2	-	CASSLALGLAGGQETQYF	TGTGCCAGCAGCTTGGCACTGGGACTAGCGGGAGGGCAAGAGACCCAGTACTTC
TRBV19	16	TRBJ1-3	TRBD1	few	CASSPQIRGRGNTIYF	TGTGCCAGTAGTCCACAAATCAGGGGGCGCGGAAACACCATATATTTT
TRBV19	14	TRBJ1-1	-	once	CASSMLDSPPKAFF	TGTGCCAGTAGTATGCTCGACAGCCCGCCGAAGGCTTTCTTT
TRBV12-2	14	TRBJ1-6	-	-	CASRGDRENSPLHF	TGTGCAAGTCGGGGGGACAGGGAGAATTCACCCCTCCACTTT
TRBV5-1	13	TRBJ2-2	-	-	CASSLDRGRELFF	TGCGCCAGCAGCTTGGATAGAGGCAGGGAGCTGTTTTTT
TRBV19	14	TRBJ1-1	TRBD1	few	CASRTGTVNTEAFF	TGTGCCAGTAGGACCGGGACAGTGAACACTGAAGCTTTCTTT
TRBV2	16	TRBJ2-5	-	few	CASSESKGNRKETQYF	TGTGCCAGCAGTGAAAGTAAAGGGAACAGGAAAGAGACCCAGTACTTC
TRBV28	12	TRBJ1-1	-	-	CASSLQATEAFF	TGTGCCAGCAGTTTGCAGGCCACTGAAGCTTTCTTT
TRBV29-1	14	TRBJ2-3	TRBD1	-	CSADRGGSTDTQYF	TGCAGCGCCGACAGGGGGGGCAGCACAGATACGCAGTATTTT
TRBV10-3	15	TRBJ2-1	TRBD2	-	CAISEIERGYNEQFF	TGTGCCATCAGCGAAATCGAGCGGGGATACAATGAGCAGTTCTTC
TRBV29-1	15	TRBJ2-1	TRBD2	-	CSVGTSGTLYNEQFF	TGCAGCGTCGGGACTAGCGGGACCCTCTACAATGAGCAGTTCTTC
TRBV19	14	TRBJ1-2	-	-	CASSKGGANYGYTF	TGTGCCAGTAGTAAGGGGGGGGCGAACTATGGCTACACCTTC
TRBV5-6	16	TRBJ2-7	TRBD1	-	CASSSSPPGQGYEQYF	TGTGCCAGCAGCTCCAGCCCCCCCGGACAGGGGTACGAGCAGTACTTC
TRBV11-3	16	TRBJ1-3	-	-	CASSLARFESGNTIYF	TGTGCCAGCAGCTTAGCGCGCTTTGAGTCTGGAAACACCATATATTTT
TRBV5-8	13	TRBJ1-1	-	-	CASSFPRDTEAFF	TGTGCCAGCAGCTTCCCCCGAGACACTGAAGCTTTCTTT
TRBV5-1	15	TRBJ1-3	TRBD1	few	CASSSDRGLGNTIYF	TGCGCCAGCAGCTCGGACAGGGGGCTTGGAAACACCATATATTTT
TRBV5-5	13	TRBJ2-7	TRBD1	-	CASSPRTGYEQYF	TGTGCCAGCAGCCCACGGACAGGGTACGAGCAGTACTTC
TRBV19	16	TRBJ1-5	-	-	CASSIIGGVSGQPQHF	TGTGCCAGTAGTATCATAGGGGGAGTTAGTGGTCAGCCCCAGCATTTT
TRBV7-6	13	TRBJ1-1	TRBD1	few	CASSYQGATEAFF	TGTGCCAGCAGTTACCAGGGGGCAACTGAAGCTTTCTTT
TRBV7-2	13	TRBJ2-5	-	-	CASSSGVGETQYF	TGTGCCAGCAGCTCGGGAGTAGGAGAGACCCAGTACTTC
TRBV6-6	14	TRBJ1-5	-	-	CASSFIMGAQPQHF	TGTGCCAGCAGCTTTATTATGGGGGCTCAGCCCCAGCATTTT
TRBV6-5	14	TRBJ2-1	-	-	CASSYRGAYNEQFF	TGTGCCAGCAGTTATCGTGGGGCGTACAATGAGCAGTTCTTC
TRBV5-6	12	TRBJ1-1	-	once	CASSLAVGRAFF	TGTGCCAGCAGCTTGGCCGTGGGGAGAGCTTTCTTT
TRBV11-3	14	TRBJ2-7	-	few	CASSFSRMAYEQYF	TGTGCCAGCAGCTTTTCCAGGATGGCCTACGAGCAGTACTTC
TRBV25-1	16	TRBJ2-7	-	-	CASLESPSAIIYEQYF	TGTGCCAGCCTTGAAAGCCCCAGCGCCATCATCTACGAGCAGTACTTC
TRBV5-1	15	TRBJ2-5	TRBD1	-	CASSSMDRGSVGQYF	TGCGCCAGCAGCTCAATGGACAGGGGCTCTGTAGGCCAGTACTTC
TRBV5-6	14	TRBJ2-2	TRBD1	-	CASSRQGKAGELFF	TGTGCCAGCAGCCGACAGGGGAAGGCCGGGGAGCTGTTTTTT
TRBV10-2	14	TRBJ1-4	-	-	CASNPTGYNEKLFF	TGCGCCAGCAACCCGACAGGCTATAATGAAAAACTGTTTTTT
TRBV28	16	TRBJ1-3	-	-	CASALDVTDSGNTIYF	TGTGCCAGCGCCTTGGATGTGACAGACTCTGGAAACACCATATATTTT
TRBV6-5	14	TRBJ1-2	TRBD1	-	CASSRVGQGDGYTF	TGTGCCAGCAGTCGGGTTGGACAGGGCGATGGCTACACCTTC
TRBV5-4	14	TRBJ2-1	TRBD1	-	CASSQRRGQNEQFF	TGTGCCAGCAGCCAGAGAAGGGGGCAGAACGAGCAGTTCTTC